This T cell receptor (beta chain) comes out of a study of radiotherapy plus CTLA-4 blockade in lung cancer. Study at large: Disease control was achieved by 31% of patients, and objective responses by about 17%. Points from the study as a whole: With interferon-beta, early dynamics of blood T cell clones were reported to best predict response. After treatment with radiotherapy plus ipilimumab, TCR clones that came from the tumor expanded in blood.

Concerning this clone itself: What it recognizes is unknown.

This CDR3 has 19 residues. Trimming cost V 4 bases and J 2 bases; bases outside gene matches: 12. The V gene's germline CDR1 is LNHNV and CDR2 YYDKDF (reference sequence). Alongside CTLA-4 blockade with ipilimumab, patients with chemo-refractory metastatic non-small-cell lung cancer received focal radiation. Generated by immunoSEQ multiplex PCR, the TCRdb table keeps only in-frame clones and is missing some. There are over 85,000 clones in the sample; about four fifths occur only once, and roughly 24% lies in the top ten. The sample consisted of peripheral blood, taken from a patient treated with radiotherapy plus ipilimumab. V is TRBV15 and J is TRBJ2-3; TRBD2 agrees at 13 bases. The clonotype was recovered from a human donor with non-small cell lung cancer that progressed on radiotherapy plus ipilimumab. The CDR3 nucleotides are TGTGCCACCAGCAAAGAGGGACTAGCGGGACGGGGTGCCACAGATACGCAGTATTTT. Protein product: CATSKEGLAGRGATDTQYF.